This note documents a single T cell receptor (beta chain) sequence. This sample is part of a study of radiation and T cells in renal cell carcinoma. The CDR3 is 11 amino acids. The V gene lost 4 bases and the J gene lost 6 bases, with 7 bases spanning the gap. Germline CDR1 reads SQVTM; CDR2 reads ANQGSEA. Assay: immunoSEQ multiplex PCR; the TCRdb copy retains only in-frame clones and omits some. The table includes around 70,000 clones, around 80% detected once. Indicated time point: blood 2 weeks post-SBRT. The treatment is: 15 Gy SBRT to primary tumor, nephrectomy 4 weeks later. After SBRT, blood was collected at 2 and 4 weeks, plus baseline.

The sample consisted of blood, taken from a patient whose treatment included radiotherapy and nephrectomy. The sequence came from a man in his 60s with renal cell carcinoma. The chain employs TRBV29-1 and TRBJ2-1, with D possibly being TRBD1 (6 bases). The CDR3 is CSVGGGNEQFF. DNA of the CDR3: TGCAGCGTTGGAGGGGGCAATGAGCAGTTCTTC.